These 27 T cell receptor beta chains share one sample of origin, sequenced in a study of tumor-infiltrating lymphocytes in localized non-small cell lung cancer. Sequencing used immunoSEQ multiplex PCR; TCRdb keeps in-frame clones, though not all of them. The data contain some 15,000 clones, roughly 81% of them singletons. What was sequenced was lung tumor tissue. Receptor source: a human donor with non-small cell lung cancer.

The genes are TRBV19 and TRBJ1-2; D perhaps matches TRBD1 (6 bases). Deletions cut 3 bases from V and 6 bases from J, with 14 bases between. Looked up from germline, CDR1 is LNHDA and CDR2 is SQIVND (reference sequence). The CDR3 has 14 amino acids. CDR3 region: CASSMIGGFDGYTF. CDR3 bases: TGTGCCAGTAGTATGATCGGGGGCTTTGATGGCTACACCTTC.

V and J are TRBV19 and TRBJ2-1; 8 bases line up with TRBD2. The germline V gene has CDR1 LNHDA and CDR2 SQIVND (reference sequence). With V trimmed by 1 base and J by 9 bases, 8 bases remained unmatched. The CDR3 has 15 amino acids. The CDR3 here is CASSIGSGSYGEQFF. The CDR3 region has the DNA TGTGCCAGTAGTATAGGGAGCGGGAGCTACGGTGAGCAGTTCTTC. Combining the CDR3 with reference TRBV19 and TRBJ2-1 gives the whole variable domain DGGITQSPKYLFRKEGQNVTLSCEQNLNHDAMYWYRQDPGQGLRLIYYSQIVNDFQKGDIAEGYSVSREKKESFPLTVTSAQKNPTAFYLCASSIGSGSYGEQFFGPGTRLTVL.

The chain recombines TRBV11-3 with TRBJ2-7; no firm D call. Looked up from germline, CDR1 is SGHNT and CDR2 is YENEEA. Trimming stripped 6 bases from V and 6 bases from J, with 21 bases between. The CDR3 consists of 15 residues. The DNA for the CDR3 is TGTGCCAGCAGTTCTAGGCTCCGACACCCCCTCGAGCAGTACTTC. As protein: CASSSRLRHPLEQYF.

The chain has TRBV6-6 and TRBJ1-2; possibly TRBD1 for D (5 bases). V dropped 1 base and J dropped 6 bases, with 9 bases sitting between them. Germline loops: CDR1 MNHNY, CDR2 SVGAGI (reference sequence). This CDR3 has 13 residues. As DNA, the CDR3 is TGTGCCAGCAGTTACTTCGTGACAGATGGCTACACCTTC. Translating gives CASSYFVTDGYTF.

This clone has just one count. The chain links TRBV7-2 to TRBJ1-5; D remains ambiguous. V gave up 5 bases and J gave up 6 bases, with 23 bases separating them. Per the germline V gene, CDR1 is SGHTA and CDR2 is FQGNSA. CDR3 length equals 17 residues. The chain's CDR3 is CASSLSPPWGGGQPQHF. In DNA, the CDR3 is TGTGCCAGCAGCCTCTCCCCGCCATGGGGAGGTGGTCAGCCCCAGCATTTT. The full variable domain, completed using reference TRBV7-2 and TRBJ1-5, is GAGVSQSPSNKVTEKGKDVELRCDPISGHTALYWYRQSLGQGLEFLIYFQGNSAPDKSGLPSDRFSAERTGGSVSTLTIQRTQQEDSAVYLCASSLSPPWGGGQPQHFGDGTRLSIL.

This sequence joins TRBV18 and TRBJ1-5; D call uncertain. The germline V gene has CDR1 KGHSH and CDR2 LQKENI. CDR3 length: 16 amino acids. V was cut by 3 bases and J by 0 bases, with 12 bases left in between. CDR3 sequence reads: CASSPEGTVSNQPQHF. CDR3 nucleotide sequence: TGTGCCAGCTCACCGGAGGGAACGGTTAGCAATCAGCCCCAGCATTTT.

The chain uses TRBV29-1 and TRBJ2-1; tentative D call: TRBD2 (5 bases). This CDR3 has 16 amino acids. Germline assignment: CDR1 SQVTM and CDR2 ANQGSEA. The ends were cut back, 4 bases at V and 9 bases at J, with 25 bases in the middle. CDR3 sequence: CSVGGRADRLIGEQFF. The CDR3 DNA is TGCAGCGTTGGAGGGCGGGCGGATAGGCTCATCGGTGAGCAGTTCTTC.

This sequence joins TRBV4-3 and TRBJ2-2; 7 bases agree with TRBD2. CDR3 length equals 15 residues. V lost 4 bases, J lost 4 bases, and 6 bases stayed unmatched. The germline CDR1 and CDR2 sequences are LGHNA and YSLEER. CDR3: CASSPEGGLTGELFF. The CDR3 nucleotides read TGCGCCAGCAGCCCCGAGGGAGGGCTCACCGGGGAGCTGTTTTTT.

The chain links TRBV7-8 to TRBJ2-7, with no clear D. Trimming took off 5 bases at V and 6 bases at J, with 11 bases between the two ends. The CDR3 is 12 amino acids. Germline-derived CDR1 and CDR2 are SGHVS and FQNEAQ. The CDR3 region is CASSTSPLEQYF. The CDR3 DNA follows: TGTGCCAGCAGCACTTCACCCCTCGAGCAGTACTTC.

The chain employs TRBV6-4 and TRBJ2-3; no definite D call. V was pared by 3 bases and J by 0 bases, with 4 bases between. There are 13 residues in the CDR3. CDR1 MRHNA and CDR2 SNTAGT come from the germline V gene. The CDR3 loop reads CASSESSTDTQYF. The CDR3 coding sequence is TGTGCCAGCAGTGAATCCAGCACAGATACGCAGTATTTT.

Details on this clone: One end of the junction fails to match germline, which may point to a read error. The chain's CDR3 is CASSQLPTSGTSFSEQFF. In DNA form, the CDR3 reads TGTGCTAGCAGCCAGTTACCCACTAGCGGGACCAGTTTCAGTGAGCAGTTCTTC. V usage is TRBV7-7 and J usage is TRBJ2-1; TRBD2 agrees at 10 bases. The CDR3 loop spans 18 amino acids. Germline CDR1 and CDR2: SSHAT and FNYEAQ (reference sequence). Supplemented by reference TRBV7-7 and TRBJ2-1, the full variable domain reads GAGVSQSPRYKVTKRGQDVTLRCDPISSHATLYWYQQALGQGPEFLTYFNYEAQPDKSGLPSDRFSAERPEGSISTLTIQRTEQRDSAMYRCASSQLPTSGTSFSEQFFGPGTRLTVL.

This clone appeared a single time. V usage is TRBV5-1 and J usage is TRBJ2-7, with 10 bases lining up with TRBD2. This CDR3 contains 16 residues. V gave up 3 bases and J gave up 2 bases; unmatched junction bases: 8. Germline CDR1 and CDR2: SGHRS and YFSETQ. The CDR3 DNA sequence: TGCGCCAGCAGCTCCGCACTAGCGGGGACCACCTACGAGCAGTACTTC. Its translation: CASSSALAGTTYEQYF.

This sequence joins TRBV5-5 and TRBJ2-1; possibly TRBD1 or TRBD2 for D (6 bases each). Germline CDR1 reads SGHKS; CDR2 reads YYEKEE (reference sequence). The V and J ends lost 0 bases and 2 bases respectively, with 12 bases between them. The CDR3 length is 16 residues. CDR3 sequence (DNA): TGTGCCAGCAGCTTGGTTTCGGGGGCGACCTACAATGAGCAGTTCTTC. Encoded protein: CASSLVSGATYNEQFF.

V gene TRBV7-2 combines with J gene TRBJ1-2; TRBD1 aligns across 8 bases. The CDR3 is 14 amino acids. Germline V gene sequence: CDR1 SGHTA, CDR2 FQGNSA. V was clipped by 4 bases and J by 3 bases; unmatched bases: 4. DNA for the CDR3: TGTGCCAGCAGCTCGAGACAGGGGCACTATGGCTACACCTTC. Protein: CASSSRQGHYGYTF.

This chain uses TRBV28 with TRBJ2-7; 9 bases fit TRBD1. This CDR3 comprises 14 residues. Germline assignment: CDR1 MDHEN and CDR2 SYDVKM. J lost 6 bases, V lost 7 bases, and 10 bases had no gene match. Here the CDR3 DNA reads TGTGCCAGCACCTCTGCACAGGGGGCTATCGAGCAGTACTTC. It is translated as CASTSAQGAIEQYF.

The rearrangement links TRBV5-6 to TRBJ1-2; 9 bases fit TRBD1. The CDR3 is made up of 14 amino acids. With 3 bases clipped from V and 2 bases from J, the junction kept 2 bases outside the gene matches. The germline gives CDR1 SGHDT, CDR2 YYEEEE. Written as DNA, the CDR3 is TGTGCCAGCAGCTCCGGGACAGGGAACTATGGCTACACCTTC. Encoded protein: CASSSGTGNYGYTF.

The rearrangement links TRBV9 to TRBJ2-3; D gene unclear. Germline lookup yields CDR1 SGDLS and CDR2 YYNGEE. V dropped 5 bases and J dropped 0 bases, with 13 bases sitting between them. The CDR3 covers 15 residues. The CDR3 sequence is CASRRPAYSTDTQYF. CDR3 sequence (DNA): TGTGCCAGCAGGCGCCCCGCCTATAGCACAGATACGCAGTATTTT.

The chain joins TRBV5-4 to TRBJ2-3, with 11 bases identical to TRBD2. V was clipped by 4 bases and J by 5 bases; unmatched bases: 6. The CDR3 runs 15 residues. Germline CDR1 is SGHNT and CDR2 is YYREEE (reference sequence). The CDR3 nucleotides read TGTGCCAGCAGCCTCCCTAGCGGGAGGAAAGATACGCAGTATTTT. Protein product: CASSLPSGRKDTQYF.

This clone was observed a single time. Sequence at one end of the junction differs from germline and may be a read error. V usage is TRBV7-7 and J usage is TRBJ1-3; D is undetermined. The CDR3 is 18 amino acids. In germline, CDR1 is SSHAT, CDR2 FNYEAQ (reference sequence). The CDR3 sequence: CASSPLSPNPHSGNTIYF. The CDR3 nucleotides are TGTGCTAGCAGCCCTTTAAGTCCTAACCCCCATTCTGGAAACACCATATATTTT.

The chain couples TRBV2 to TRBJ2-7; TRBD2 aligns across 8 bases. Per germline, CDR1 SNHLY and CDR2 FYNNEI. The CDR3 totals 15 residues. J lost 5 bases, V lost 5 bases, and 11 bases had no gene match. CDR3 protein: CASSRPTSGANEQYF. CDR3 DNA sequence: TGTGCCAGCAGTCGCCCCACTAGCGGTGCTAACGAGCAGTACTTC.

The chain has TRBV30 and TRBJ1-1; D is undetermined. Trimming took 3 bases from V and 0 from J, leaving 5 bases between them. This CDR3 comprises 12 residues. Germline V lookup: CDR1 GTSNPN, CDR2 SVGIG (reference sequence). CDR3 in amino acids: CAWRGMNTEAFF. The DNA of the CDR3 is TGTGCCTGGAGAGGAATGAACACTGAAGCTTTCTTT.

The V call is TRBV19, the J call TRBJ1-3; D gene unclear. The CDR3 consists of 15 residues. The germline V and J ends were trimmed by 1 base and 1 base, with 8 bases remaining between them. The V gene's germline CDR1 is LNHDA and CDR2 SQIVND (reference sequence). The chain's CDR3 is CASSIGGLSGNTIYF. The CDR3 DNA follows: TGTGCCAGTAGTATAGGTGGGCTGTCTGGAAACACCATATATTTT.

This chain joins TRBV7-2 and TRBJ2-7; the D gene is possibly TRBD2 (6 bases). The CDR3 is 17 residues long. V lost 3 bases and J 0 bases, leaving 18 bases between the germline ends. Germline CDR1 SGHTA, CDR2 FQGNSA. The CDR3, as DNA: TGTGCCAGCAGCTTTACCCCGATCCTAGCGAACTCCTACGAGCAGTACTTC. As protein: CASSFTPILANSYEQYF.

This clone was detected once. The V and J genes are TRBV5-6 and TRBJ1-2, with 7 nucleotides matching TRBD1. V was pared by 4 bases and J by 4 bases, with 7 bases of the junction left unmatched. The germline gives CDR1 SGHDT, CDR2 YYEEEE. The CDR3 extends over 14 amino acids. CDR3 residues: CASSLNGDSYGYTF. DNA of the CDR3: TGTGCCAGCAGCCTGAACGGGGACAGCTATGGCTACACCTTC.

The chain uses TRBV10-3 and TRBJ1-4; D not resolved. Germline V lookup: CDR1 ENHRY, CDR2 SYGVKD. V was cut by 7 bases and J by 0 bases, with 6 bases left in between. This CDR3 is 13 amino acids long. In DNA form, the CDR3 reads TGTGCCATCACCGCTTCAACTAATGAAAAACTGTTTTTT. Translated, it gives CAITASTNEKLFF.

The chain uses TRBV4-3 and TRBJ2-7, with D maybe TRBD2 (7 bases). CDR1 and CDR2 from the germline V gene are LGHNA and YSLEER. The CDR3 loop spans 15 amino acids. Trimming stripped 1 base from V and 2 bases from J, with 12 bases between. This CDR3 reads CASSQGVGGAYEQYF. The CDR3 DNA is TGCGCCAGCAGCCAAGGGGTAGGGGGGGCCTACGAGCAGTACTTC.

For the CDR3, the DNA is TGTGCCAGCAGCCAAGATAGGCTAGCGGCCACGCAGTATTTT. Amino acids: CASSQDRLAATQYF. This chain uses TRBV14 with TRBJ2-3; 7 nucleotides match TRBD2. J was trimmed by 9 bases and V by 0 bases; bases with no gene match: 6. Per the germline V gene, CDR1 is SGHDN and CDR2 is FVKESK. This CDR3 has 14 amino acids.